The 23 T cell receptor beta chains presented below share a single source sample, sequenced in a study of cytomegalovirus exposure and HLA in healthy donors. The PCR had 60 Vbeta and 13 Jbeta primers. Libraries were prepared by immunoSEQ multiplex PCR; TCRdb keeps only in-frame clonotypes and omits some of them. The sample yields roughly 150,000 clones, 82% seen once. The material sequenced was PBMCs. The receptors shown here come from a male donor in good health and CMV-seronegative.

The chain has TRBV30 and TRBJ2-6, with D possibly being TRBD2 (5 bases). Germline loops: CDR1 GTSNPN, CDR2 SVGIG (reference sequence). V lost 5 bases and J lost 2, with 10 bases in between. The CDR3 has 14 amino acids. Here the CDR3 DNA reads TGTGCCTGGGCAGACGGGGCTGGGGCCAACGTCCTGACTTTC. Encoded protein: CAWADGAGANVLTF.

The rearrangement links TRBV4-1 to TRBJ2-3; D is uncertain. CDR1 and CDR2 from the germline V gene are MGHRA and YSYEKL. With 1 base removed from V and 3 bases from J, the gap between germline ends came to 5 bases. The CDR3 contains 13 residues. The CDR3 loop reads CASSQAKTDTQYF. The CDR3 DNA follows: TGCGCCAGCAGCCAAGCAAAAACAGATACGCAGTATTTT.

The chain carries TRBV19 and TRBJ2-7; no definite D call. CDR1 and CDR2 (germline): LNHDA, SQIVND (reference sequence). Trimming removed 5 bases at V and 5 bases at J, with 13 bases between. There are 13 residues in the CDR3. The CDR3 is CASSYGASDEQYF. The DNA of the CDR3 is TGTGCCAGTAGTTATGGAGCGTCAGACGAGCAGTACTTC.

The V and J genes are TRBV7-2 and TRBJ2-1, with D possibly matching TRBD2 (6 bases). V dropped 3 bases and J dropped 2 bases, with 8 bases sitting between them. The germline V gene encodes CDR1 SGHTA and CDR2 FQGNSA. This CDR3 region has 14 residues. CDR3 amino acids: CASSFPGAYNEQFF. In DNA, the CDR3 is TGTGCCAGCAGCTTCCCGGGGGCCTACAATGAGCAGTTCTTC.

This clone appeared a few times. The rearrangement joins TRBV18 to TRBJ2-7, with no clear D. The germline V and J ends were trimmed by 1 base and 1 base, with 8 bases remaining between them. From germline, CDR1 is KGHSH and CDR2 LQKENI. This CDR3 has 14 amino acids. For the CDR3, the DNA is TGTGCCAGCTCACCACTCGCAGCGTCCTACGAGCAGTACTTC. This codes for CASSPLAASYEQYF. The full variable domain, its missing parts supplied by reference TRBV18 and TRBJ2-7, is NAGVMQNPRHLVRRRGQEARLRCSPMKGHSHVYWYRQLPEEGLKFMVYLQKENIIDESGMPKERFSAEFPKEGPSILRIQQVVRGDSAAYFCASSPLAASYEQYFGPGTRLTVT.

The chain has TRBV5-1 and TRBJ2-1, with TRBD2 matching over 8 bases. The CDR3 spans 15 residues. Trimming cost V 1 base and J 9 bases; bases outside gene matches: 9. Germline CDR1 and CDR2: SGHRS and YFSETQ. The CDR3 region is CASSLRSAGDSEQFF. In DNA, the CDR3 is TGCGCCAGCAGCTTGCGCTCAGCGGGAGACAGTGAGCAGTTCTTC.

V is TRBV10-1 and J is TRBJ2-7; TRBD2 aligns across 12 bases. Germline CDR1 reads WNHNN; CDR2 reads SYGVQD (reference sequence). After removal of 7 bases from V and 2 bases from J, the junction contained 15 bases not matched to a gene. The CDR3 extends over 18 amino acids. CDR3 protein: CASMPPGTSGPNPYEQYF. The CDR3 nucleotides are TGCGCCAGCATGCCCCCCGGGACTAGCGGGCCCAACCCCTACGAGCAGTACTTC.

The chain employs TRBV7-9 and TRBJ2-7; TRBD2 aligns across 11 bases. The germline gives CDR1 SEHNR, CDR2 FQNEAQ (reference sequence). J was trimmed by 5 bases and V by 0 bases; bases with no gene match: 12. The CDR3 loop spans 18 amino acids. CDR3 region: CASSLARWGLAGGDEQYF. CDR3 sequence (DNA): TGTGCCAGCAGCTTAGCGCGCTGGGGGTTAGCGGGAGGGGACGAGCAGTACTTC.

The chain employs TRBV7-3 and TRBJ2-1, with D uncertain. Germline CDR1 is SGHTA and CDR2 is FQGTGA. The CDR3 has 14 amino acids. Trimming took off 2 bases at V and 8 bases at J, with 13 bases between the two ends. CDR3 in amino acids: CASSLSGGFDEQFF. CDR3 bases: TGTGCCAGCAGCTTATCGGGTGGGTTCGATGAGCAGTTCTTC.

In its sample, this clone was seen once. The chain joins TRBV15 to TRBJ1-2; no clear D gene. Trimming took off 0 bases at V and 4 bases at J, with 15 bases between the two ends. The CDR3 spans 16 residues. CDR1 and CDR2 (germline): LNHNV, YYDKDF (reference sequence). The CDR3 DNA sequence: TGTGCCACCAGCAGAGATACGAAGACTTCAGTCTATGGCTACACCTTC. Its protein is CATSRDTKTSVYGYTF.

This clone showed up just once. This rearrangement joins TRBV7-3 to TRBJ1-1; a weak D match, TRBD1 (5 bases). Trimming cost V 2 bases and J 1 base, with 11 bases left between them. The CDR3 runs to 15 residues. The germline gives CDR1 SGHTA, CDR2 FQGTGA. The CDR3 spells CASSLDITGNTEAFF. The CDR3 region has the DNA TGTGCCAGCAGCTTAGACATAACAGGGAACACTGAAGCTTTCTTT.

The V and J genes are TRBV5-4 and TRBJ1-2, with D possibly matching TRBD1 (5 bases). V lost 4 bases and J 4 bases, leaving 17 bases between the germline ends. The CDR3 spans 15 residues. CDR1 and CDR2 (germline): SGHNT, YYREEE (reference sequence). Written as DNA, the CDR3 is TGTGCCAGCAGCCCCGGATTGTTCGGGGGCTATGGCTACACCTTC. Translation gives CASSPGLFGGYGYTF. Using reference TRBV5-4 and TRBJ1-2 for the parts outside the CDR3, the full variable domain is ETGVTQSPTHLIKTRGQQVTLRCSSQSGHNTVSWYQQALGQGPQFIFQYYREEENGRGNFPPRFSGLQFPNYSSELNVNALELDDSALYLCASSPGLFGGYGYTFGSGTRLTVV.

CDR3 region: CASVEFPSPTDTQYF. The CDR3 coding sequence is TGTGCCAGCGTTGAGTTTCCTAGCCCCACAGATACGCAGTATTTT. The chain recombines TRBV7-9 with TRBJ2-3; TRBD2 might be the D (5 bases). V dropped 8 bases and J dropped 2 bases, with 17 bases sitting between them. Germline V gene lookup returns CDR1 SEHNR and CDR2 FQNEAQ (reference sequence). The CDR3 length is 15 residues.

The chain couples TRBV27 to TRBJ2-1; TRBD1 is a possible D gene (6 bases). CDR3 length equals 14 residues. Germline values: CDR1 MNHEY, CDR2 SMNVEV (reference sequence). The V and J ends lost 8 bases and 0 bases respectively, with 11 bases between them. This chain's CDR3 is CASAEGGSYNEQFF. The CDR3 nucleotides are TGTGCCAGCGCAGAAGGGGGCTCCTACAATGAGCAGTTCTTC.

This clone appeared a single time. V gene TRBV5-6 combines with J gene TRBJ2-2; D is undetermined. With 4 bases removed from V and 7 bases from J, the gap between germline ends came to 5 bases. This CDR3 has 11 amino acids. Germline values: CDR1 SGHDT, CDR2 YYEEEE. This CDR3 reads CASSGIGELFF. DNA of the CDR3: TGTGCCAGCAGCGGCATCGGGGAGCTGTTTTTT.

The chain is built from TRBV2 and TRBJ2-7, with D unclear. Trimming removed 2 bases at V and 1 base at J, with 3 bases between. Germline V gives CDR1 SNHLY, CDR2 FYNNEI. The CDR3 is made up of 12 amino acids. The CDR3 nucleotides read TGTGCCAGCAGTGAACAGTCCTACGAGCAGTACTTC. Amino acids: CASSEQSYEQYF.

The chain has TRBV7-3 and TRBJ2-5; possibly TRBD2 for D (5 bases). Germline assignment: CDR1 SGHTA and CDR2 FQGTGA. This CDR3 has 13 amino acids. V lost 5 bases and J lost 5, with 12 bases in between. The CDR3 DNA is TGTGCCAGCAGCGCGGACTTCGCGGAGACCCAGTACTTC. Protein product: CASSADFAETQYF.

The chain links TRBV19 to TRBJ1-3; D is perhaps TRBD1 (5 bases). The V and J ends lost 6 bases and 0 bases respectively, with 12 bases between them. This CDR3 has 15 residues. From germline, CDR1 is LNHDA and CDR2 SQIVND (reference sequence). This CDR3 is CASSWTSGSGNTIYF. In DNA form, the CDR3 reads TGTGCCAGTAGCTGGACATCGGGCTCTGGAAACACCATATATTTT. Looking up the rest from reference TRBV19 and TRBJ1-3 gives the full variable domain: DGGITQSPKYLFRKEGQNVTLSCEQNLNHDAMYWYRQDPGQGLRLIYYSQIVNDFQKGDIAEGYSVSREKKESFPLTVTSAQKNPTAFYLCASSWTSGSGNTIYFGEGSWLTVV.

Here the CDR3 reads CASTGRGATRFF. CDR3 DNA sequence: TGTGCCAGTACTGGCAGGGGGGCTACAAGGTTCTTC. The J gene is TRBJ2-1, the V gene TRBV19, with a possible D match to TRBD1 (7 bases). This CDR3 is built from 12 residues. Trimming shortened V by 7 bases and J by 15 bases, and 19 bases separated the two germline ends. Germline CDR1 LNHDA, CDR2 SQIVND (reference sequence).

The chain couples TRBV6-5 to TRBJ1-1; D might be TRBD1 (5 bases). From germline, CDR1 is MNHEY and CDR2 SVGAGI. The CDR3 length is 15 residues. V was trimmed by 5 bases and J by 0 bases, leaving 13 bases between them. The CDR3 DNA is TGTGCCAGCAGTGGTTCGACAGAATTGAACACTGAAGCTTTCTTT. Encoded protein: CASSGSTELNTEAFF.

This sequence joins TRBV28 and TRBJ2-1; 11 bases match TRBD1. Germline V gene sequence: CDR1 MDHEN, CDR2 SYDVKM. This CDR3 is built from 14 residues. Losses at the gene ends were 7 bases for V and 7 bases for J; bases not matched to a gene: 6. The CDR3 protein is CASTSRDRGNEQFF. The DNA for the CDR3 is TGTGCCAGCACTTCTCGGGACAGGGGGAATGAGCAGTTCTTC.

V usage is TRBV27 and J usage is TRBJ2-5; tentative D call: TRBD2 (5 bases). The germline V gene has CDR1 MNHEY and CDR2 SMNVEV (reference sequence). This CDR3 is 14 amino acids long. Trimming took 6 bases from V and 5 from J, leaving 16 bases between them. CDR3 sequence: CASRPYEAEETQYF. In nucleotides, the CDR3 is TGTGCCAGCAGACCGTACGAAGCGGAGGAGACCCAGTACTTC.

The J gene is TRBJ1-2, the V gene TRBV5-4; the match to TRBD1 covers 8 bases. V lost 0 bases to trimming and J lost 10 bases; unmatched junction nucleotides: 11. This CDR3 spans 15 amino acids. In germline, CDR1 is SGHNT, CDR2 YYREEE (reference sequence). The CDR3 sequence: CASSLAGNRGKVYTF. In DNA form, the CDR3 reads TGTGCCAGCAGCTTGGCTGGGAACAGGGGGAAAGTCTACACCTTC.